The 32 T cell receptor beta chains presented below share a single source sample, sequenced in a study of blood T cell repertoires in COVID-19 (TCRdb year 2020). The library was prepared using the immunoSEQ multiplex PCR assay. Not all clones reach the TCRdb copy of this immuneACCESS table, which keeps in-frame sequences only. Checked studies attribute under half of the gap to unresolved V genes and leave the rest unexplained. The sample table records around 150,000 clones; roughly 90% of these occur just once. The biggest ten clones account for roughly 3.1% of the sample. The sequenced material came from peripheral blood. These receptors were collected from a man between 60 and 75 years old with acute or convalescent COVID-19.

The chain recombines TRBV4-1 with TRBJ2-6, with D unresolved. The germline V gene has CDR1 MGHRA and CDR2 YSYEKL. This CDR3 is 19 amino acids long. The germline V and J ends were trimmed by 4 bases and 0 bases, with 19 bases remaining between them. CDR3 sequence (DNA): TGCGCCAGCAGCCCTTCGGGTGGCCCGCCTAGCTCTGGGGCCAACGTCCTGACTTTC. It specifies CASSPSGGPPSSGANVLTF.

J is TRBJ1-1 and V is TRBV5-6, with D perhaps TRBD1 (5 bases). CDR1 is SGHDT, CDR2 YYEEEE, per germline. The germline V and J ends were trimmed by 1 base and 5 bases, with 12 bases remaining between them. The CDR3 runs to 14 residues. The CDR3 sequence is CASSLHVGDTEAFF. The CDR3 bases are TGTGCCAGCAGCTTGCACGTAGGGGATACTGAAGCTTTCTTT.

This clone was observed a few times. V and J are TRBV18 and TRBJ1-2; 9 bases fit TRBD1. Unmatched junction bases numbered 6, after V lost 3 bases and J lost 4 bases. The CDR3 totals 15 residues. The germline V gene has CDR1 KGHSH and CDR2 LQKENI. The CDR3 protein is CASSPRGQGGYGYTF. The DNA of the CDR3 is TGTGCCAGCTCACCCCGGGGACAGGGAGGCTATGGCTACACCTTC.

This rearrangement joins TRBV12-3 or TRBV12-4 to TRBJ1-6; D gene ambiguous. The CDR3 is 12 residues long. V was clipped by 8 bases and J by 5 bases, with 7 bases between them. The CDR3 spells CASQLDNSPLHF. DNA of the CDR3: TGTGCCAGCCAACTGGATAATTCACCCCTCCACTTT.

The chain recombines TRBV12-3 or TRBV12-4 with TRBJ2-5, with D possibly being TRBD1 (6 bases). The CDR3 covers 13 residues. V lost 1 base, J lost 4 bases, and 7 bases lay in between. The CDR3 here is CASSLGRGETQYF. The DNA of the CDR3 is TGTGCCAGCAGTTTAGGCAGGGGAGAGACCCAGTACTTC.

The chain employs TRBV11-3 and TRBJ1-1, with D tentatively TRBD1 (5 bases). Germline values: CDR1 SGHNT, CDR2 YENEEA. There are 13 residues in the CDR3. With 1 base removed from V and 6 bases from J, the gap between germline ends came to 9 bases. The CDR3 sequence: CASSLGEGSEAFF. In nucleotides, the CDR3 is TGTGCCAGCAGCTTAGGGGAGGGGTCTGAAGCTTTCTTT. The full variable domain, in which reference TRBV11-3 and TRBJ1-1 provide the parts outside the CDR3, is EAGVVQSPRYKIIEKKQPVAFWCNPISGHNTLYWYLQNLGQGPELLIRYENEEAVDDSQLPKDRFSAERLKGVDSTLKIQPAELGDSAVYLCASSLGEGSEAFFGQGTRLTVV.

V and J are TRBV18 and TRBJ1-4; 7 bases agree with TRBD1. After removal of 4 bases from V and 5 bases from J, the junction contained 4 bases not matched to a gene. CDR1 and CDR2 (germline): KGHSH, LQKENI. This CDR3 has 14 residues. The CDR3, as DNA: TGTGCCAGCTCACTGCAACAGGGGAATGAAAAACTGTTTTTT. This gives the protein CASSLQQGNEKLFF. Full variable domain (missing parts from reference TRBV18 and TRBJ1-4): NAGVMQNPRHLVRRRGQEARLRCSPMKGHSHVYWYRQLPEEGLKFMVYLQKENIIDESGMPKERFSAEFPKEGPSILRIQQVVRGDSAAYFCASSLQQGNEKLFFGSGTQLSVL.

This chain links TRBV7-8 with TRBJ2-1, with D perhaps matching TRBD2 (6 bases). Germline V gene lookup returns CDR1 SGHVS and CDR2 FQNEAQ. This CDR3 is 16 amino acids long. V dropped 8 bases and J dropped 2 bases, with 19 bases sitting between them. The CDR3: CASGSSGAGPYNEQFF. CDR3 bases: TGTGCCAGCGGCTCCTCGGGAGCAGGCCCCTACAATGAGCAGTTCTTC. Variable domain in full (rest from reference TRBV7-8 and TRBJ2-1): GAGVSQSPRYKVAKRGQDVALRCDPISGHVSLFWYQQALGQGPEFLTYFQNEAQLDKSGLPSDRFFAERPEGSVSTLKIQRTQQEDSAVYLCASGSSGAGPYNEQFFGPGTRLTVL.

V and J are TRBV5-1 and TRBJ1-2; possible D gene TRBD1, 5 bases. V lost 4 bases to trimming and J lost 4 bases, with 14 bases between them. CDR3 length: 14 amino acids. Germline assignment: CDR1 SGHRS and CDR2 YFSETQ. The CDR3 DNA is TGCGCCAGCAGCCTCTTAGACAGCCTCTATGGCTACACCTTC. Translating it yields CASSLLDSLYGYTF.

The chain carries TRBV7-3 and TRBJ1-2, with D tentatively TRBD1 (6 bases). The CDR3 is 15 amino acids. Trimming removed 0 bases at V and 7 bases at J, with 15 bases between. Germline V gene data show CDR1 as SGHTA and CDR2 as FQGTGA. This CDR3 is CASSLTKAGVSGYTF. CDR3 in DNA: TGTGCCAGCAGCTTAACGAAAGCAGGGGTTAGTGGCTACACCTTC.

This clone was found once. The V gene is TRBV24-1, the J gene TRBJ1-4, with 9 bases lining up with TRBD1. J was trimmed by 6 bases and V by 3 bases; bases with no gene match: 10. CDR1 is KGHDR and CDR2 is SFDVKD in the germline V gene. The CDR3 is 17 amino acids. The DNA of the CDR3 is TGTGCCACCAGTGATGGGGGACAGGGAGAACGAGATGAAAAACTGTTTTTT. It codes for CATSDGGQGERDEKLFF.

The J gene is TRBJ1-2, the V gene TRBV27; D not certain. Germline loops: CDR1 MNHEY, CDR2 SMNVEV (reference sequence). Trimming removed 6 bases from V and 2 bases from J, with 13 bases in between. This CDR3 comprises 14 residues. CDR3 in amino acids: CASRKGGSNYGYTF. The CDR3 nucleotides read TGTGCCAGCAGGAAGGGAGGATCCAACTATGGCTACACCTTC.

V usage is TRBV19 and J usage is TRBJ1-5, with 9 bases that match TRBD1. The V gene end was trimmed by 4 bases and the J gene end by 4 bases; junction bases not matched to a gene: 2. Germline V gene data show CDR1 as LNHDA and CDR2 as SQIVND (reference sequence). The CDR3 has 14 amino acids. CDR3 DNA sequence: TGTGCCAGTAGTAGACAGGGGGTAAATCAGCCCCAGCATTTT. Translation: CASSRQGVNQPQHF.

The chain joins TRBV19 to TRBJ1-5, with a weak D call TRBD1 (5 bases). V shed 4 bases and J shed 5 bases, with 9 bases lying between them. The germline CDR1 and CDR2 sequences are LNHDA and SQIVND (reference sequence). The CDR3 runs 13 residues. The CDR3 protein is CASSTWGDQPQHF. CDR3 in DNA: TGTGCCAGTAGTACATGGGGGGATCAGCCCCAGCATTTT.

CDR3 nucleotides: TGTGCCTCCAGGGGCGAACAGTTGTCTGGGCCCCAGCATTTT. It specifies CASRGEQLSGPQHF. The chain carries TRBV6-5 and TRBJ1-5, with D perhaps TRBD1 (6 bases). The CDR3 totals 14 residues. Germline CDR1 reads MNHEY; CDR2 reads SVGAGI. V dropped 11 bases and J dropped 9 bases, with 23 bases sitting between them.

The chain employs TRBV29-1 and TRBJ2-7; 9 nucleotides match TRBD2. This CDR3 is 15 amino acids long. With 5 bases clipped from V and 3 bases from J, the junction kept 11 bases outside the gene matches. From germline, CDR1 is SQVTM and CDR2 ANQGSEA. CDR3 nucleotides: TGCAGCGTTAACTCAGGCGGGGGGGAGGTCTACGAGCAGTACTTC. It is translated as CSVNSGGGEVYEQYF.

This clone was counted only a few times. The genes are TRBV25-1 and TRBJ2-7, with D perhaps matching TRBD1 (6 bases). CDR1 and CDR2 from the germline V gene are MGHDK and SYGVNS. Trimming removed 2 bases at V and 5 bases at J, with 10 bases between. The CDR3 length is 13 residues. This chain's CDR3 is CASSEQGNHEQYF. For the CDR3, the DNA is TGTGCCAGCAGTGAACAGGGGAACCACGAGCAGTACTTC.

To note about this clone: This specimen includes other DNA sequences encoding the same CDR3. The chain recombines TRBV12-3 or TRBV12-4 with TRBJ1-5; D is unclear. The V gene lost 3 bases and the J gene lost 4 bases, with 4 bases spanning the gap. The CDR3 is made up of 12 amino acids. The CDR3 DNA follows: TGTGCCAGCAGTTTCGGTAATCAGCCCCAGCATTTT. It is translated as CASSFGNQPQHF.

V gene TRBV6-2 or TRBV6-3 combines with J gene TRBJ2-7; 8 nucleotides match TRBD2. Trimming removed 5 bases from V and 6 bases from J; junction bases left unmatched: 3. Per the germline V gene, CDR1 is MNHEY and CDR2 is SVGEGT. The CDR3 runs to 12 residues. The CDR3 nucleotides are TGTGCCAGCAGTAAAACTAGCGGCGAGCAGTACTTC. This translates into CASSKTSGEQYF.

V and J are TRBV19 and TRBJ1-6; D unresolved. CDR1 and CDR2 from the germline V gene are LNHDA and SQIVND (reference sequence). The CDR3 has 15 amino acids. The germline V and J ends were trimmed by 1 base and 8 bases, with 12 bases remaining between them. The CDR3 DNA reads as TGTGCCAGTAGTATAGGCCTCCCGGGATATTCACCCCTCCACTTT. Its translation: CASSIGLPGYSPLHF.

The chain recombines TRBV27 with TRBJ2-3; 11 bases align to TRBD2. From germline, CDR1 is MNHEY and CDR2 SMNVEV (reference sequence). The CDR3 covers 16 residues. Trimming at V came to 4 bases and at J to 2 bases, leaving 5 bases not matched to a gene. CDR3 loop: CASSSSGGLPTDTQYF. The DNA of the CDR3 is TGTGCCAGCAGTTCTAGCGGGGGGTTACCCACAGATACGCAGTATTTT.

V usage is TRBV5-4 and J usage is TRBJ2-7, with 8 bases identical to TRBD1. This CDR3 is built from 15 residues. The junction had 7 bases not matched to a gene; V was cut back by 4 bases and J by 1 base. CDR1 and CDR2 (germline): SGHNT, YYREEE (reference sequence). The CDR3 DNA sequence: TGTGCCAGCAGCGAACCCGGGACAGGATCCTACGAGCAGTACTTC. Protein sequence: CASSEPGTGSYEQYF.

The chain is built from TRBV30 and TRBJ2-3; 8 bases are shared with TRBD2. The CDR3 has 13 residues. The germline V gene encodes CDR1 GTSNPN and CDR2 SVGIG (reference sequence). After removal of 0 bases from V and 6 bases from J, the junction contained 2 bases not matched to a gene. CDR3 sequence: CAWSVGGVDTQYF. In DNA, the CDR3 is TGTGCCTGGAGTGTCGGGGGGGTGGATACGCAGTATTTT. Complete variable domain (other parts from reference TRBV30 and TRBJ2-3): SQTIHQWPATLVQPVGSPLSLECTVEGTSNPNLYWYRQAAGRGLQLLFYSVGIGQISSEVPQNLSASRPQDRQFILSSKKLLLSDSGFYLCAWSVGGVDTQYFGPGTRLTVL.

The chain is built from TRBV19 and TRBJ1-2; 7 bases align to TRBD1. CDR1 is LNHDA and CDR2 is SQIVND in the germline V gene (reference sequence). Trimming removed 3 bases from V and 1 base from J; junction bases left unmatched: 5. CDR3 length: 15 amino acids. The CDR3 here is CASSIGTEINYGYTF. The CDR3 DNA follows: TGTGCCAGTAGTATCGGGACAGAGATTAACTATGGCTACACCTTC.

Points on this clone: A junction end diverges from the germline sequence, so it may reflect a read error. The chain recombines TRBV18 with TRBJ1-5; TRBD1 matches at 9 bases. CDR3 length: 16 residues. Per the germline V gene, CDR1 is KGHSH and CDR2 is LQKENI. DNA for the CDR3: TGTGCCAGCTCACTTACAGGGGGCAGGAGCAATCAGTCCCAGCATTTT. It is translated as CASSLTGGRSNQSQHF.

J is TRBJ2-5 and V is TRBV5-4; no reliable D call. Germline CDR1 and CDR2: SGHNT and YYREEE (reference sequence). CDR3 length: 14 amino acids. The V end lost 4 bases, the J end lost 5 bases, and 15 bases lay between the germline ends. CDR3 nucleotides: TGTGCCAGCAGCCAACCCCCGTTCGAGGAGACCCAGTACTTC. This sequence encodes CASSQPPFEETQYF. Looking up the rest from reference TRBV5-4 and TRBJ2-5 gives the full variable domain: ETGVTQSPTHLIKTRGQQVTLRCSSQSGHNTVSWYQQALGQGPQFIFQYYREEENGRGNFPPRFSGLQFPNYSSELNVNALELDDSALYLCASSQPPFEETQYFGPGTRLLVL.

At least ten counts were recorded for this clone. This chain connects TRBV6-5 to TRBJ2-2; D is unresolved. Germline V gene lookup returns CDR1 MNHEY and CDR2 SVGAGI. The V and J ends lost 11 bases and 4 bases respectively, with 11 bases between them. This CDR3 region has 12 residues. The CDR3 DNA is TGTGCCGCGCGACATTCCACCGGGGAGCTGTTTTTT. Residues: CAARHSTGELFF.

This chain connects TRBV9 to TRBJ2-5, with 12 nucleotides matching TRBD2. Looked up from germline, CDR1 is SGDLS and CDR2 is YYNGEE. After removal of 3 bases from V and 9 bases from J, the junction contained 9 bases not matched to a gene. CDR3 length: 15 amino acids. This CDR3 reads CASSGGLAGSPPQYF. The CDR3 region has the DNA TGTGCCAGCAGCGGTGGACTAGCGGGGTCCCCGCCCCAGTACTTC.

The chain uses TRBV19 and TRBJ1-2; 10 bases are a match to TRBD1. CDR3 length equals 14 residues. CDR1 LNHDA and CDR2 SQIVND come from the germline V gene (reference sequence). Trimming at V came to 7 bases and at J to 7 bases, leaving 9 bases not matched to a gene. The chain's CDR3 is CASTPTGGRSGYTF. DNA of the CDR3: TGTGCCAGTACTCCGACAGGGGGCCGGAGTGGCTACACCTTC.

CDR3 DNA sequence: TGTGCCAGCAGCTTCGGGACAGAGGCTTTCTTT. Translating gives CASSFGTEAFF. The chain recombines TRBV5-4 with TRBJ1-1, with 7 nucleotides matching TRBD1. The trim removed 2 bases at V and 11 bases at J, leaving 3 bases unmatched. CDR3 length: 11 residues. Germline-derived CDR1 and CDR2 are SGHNT and YYREEE (reference sequence).

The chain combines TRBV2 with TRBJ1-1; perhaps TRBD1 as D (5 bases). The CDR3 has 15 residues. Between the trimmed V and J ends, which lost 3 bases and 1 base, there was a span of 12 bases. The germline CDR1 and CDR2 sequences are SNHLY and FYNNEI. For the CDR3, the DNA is TGTGCCAGCAGTGACCGGACAAGACAGAACACTGAAGCTTTCTTT. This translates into CASSDRTRQNTEAFF.

For the CDR3, the DNA is TGTGCCAGCAGTTACCTCACAGATACGCAGTATTTT. Its protein is CASSYLTDTQYF. V usage is TRBV6-2 or TRBV6-3 and J usage is TRBJ2-3; D ambiguous. V was pared by 2 bases and J by 2 bases, with 2 bases between. The germline CDR1 and CDR2 sequences are MNHEY and SVGEGT. The CDR3 spans 12 residues.